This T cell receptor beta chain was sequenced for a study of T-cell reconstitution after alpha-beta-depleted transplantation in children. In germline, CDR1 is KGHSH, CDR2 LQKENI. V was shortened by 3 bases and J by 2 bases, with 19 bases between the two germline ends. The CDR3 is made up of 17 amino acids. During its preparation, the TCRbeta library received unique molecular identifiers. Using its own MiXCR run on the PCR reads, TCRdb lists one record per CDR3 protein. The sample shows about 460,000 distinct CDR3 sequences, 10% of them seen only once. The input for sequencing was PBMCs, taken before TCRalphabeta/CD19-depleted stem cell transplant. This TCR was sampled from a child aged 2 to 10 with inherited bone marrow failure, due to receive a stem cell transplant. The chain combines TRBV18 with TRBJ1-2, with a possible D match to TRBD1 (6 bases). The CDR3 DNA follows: TGTGCCAGCTCACCTAATTTCCAGGGGAACGGGAACTATGGCTACACCTTC. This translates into CASSPNFQGNGNYGYTF.